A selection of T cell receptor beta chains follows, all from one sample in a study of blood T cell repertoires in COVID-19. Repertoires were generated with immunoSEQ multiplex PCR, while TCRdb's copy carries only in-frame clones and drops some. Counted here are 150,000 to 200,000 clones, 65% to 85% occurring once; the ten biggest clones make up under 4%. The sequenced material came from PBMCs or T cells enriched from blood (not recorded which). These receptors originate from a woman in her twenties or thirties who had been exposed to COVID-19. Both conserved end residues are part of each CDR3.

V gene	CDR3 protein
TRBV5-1	CASTQTGGFSGANVLTF
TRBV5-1	CASSWGPRDRIYNEQFF
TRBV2	CASSSTPGQGAGEQYF
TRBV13	CASSHRGRDEKLFF
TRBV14	CASSRRTIDTQYF
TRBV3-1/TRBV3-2	CASSQDPFRLAGVGFTQYF
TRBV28	CASSYDSQLDGYTF
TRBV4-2	CASSQVQASGGGETQYF
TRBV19	CASSMTRLGQEAPYGYTF
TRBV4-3	CASSQDLTGVASPLHF
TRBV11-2	CASSLGSGTRPAGYTF
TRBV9	CASSATGLEAFF
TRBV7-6	CASSLVRRDSEQYF
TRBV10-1	CASSATGHENYGYTF
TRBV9	CASSPSGTGGFIDGYTF
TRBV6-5	CACKPHRDTTEAFF
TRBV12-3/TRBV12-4	CASSFRGTQYF
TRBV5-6	CASSYSGFNYGYTF
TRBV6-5	CASKPGGDADTQYF
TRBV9	CASSPGVAGGSTDTQYF
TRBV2	CADRAGTGSYEQYF
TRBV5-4	CASSWGLTGQETQYF
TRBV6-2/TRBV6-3	CASSYQGAYSVEQFF
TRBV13	CASSLGFGIQYF
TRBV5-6	CASSLFHTSGNTGELFF